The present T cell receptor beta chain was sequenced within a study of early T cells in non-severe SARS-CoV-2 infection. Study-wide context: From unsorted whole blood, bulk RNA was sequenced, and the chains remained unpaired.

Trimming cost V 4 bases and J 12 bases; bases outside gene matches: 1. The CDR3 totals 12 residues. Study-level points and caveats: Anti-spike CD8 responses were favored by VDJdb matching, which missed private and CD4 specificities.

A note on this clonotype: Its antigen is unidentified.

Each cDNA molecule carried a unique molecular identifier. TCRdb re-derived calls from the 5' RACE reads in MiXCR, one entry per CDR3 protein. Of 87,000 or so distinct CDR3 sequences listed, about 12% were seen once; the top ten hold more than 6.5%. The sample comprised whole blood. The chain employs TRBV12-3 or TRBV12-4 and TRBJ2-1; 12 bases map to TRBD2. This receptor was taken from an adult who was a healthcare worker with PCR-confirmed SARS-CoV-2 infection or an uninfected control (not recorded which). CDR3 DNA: TGTGCCAGCAGTTCTAGCGGGAGGGGGCAGTTCTTC. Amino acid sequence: CASSSSGRGQFF.